The 2 T cell receptor beta chains below all came from one sample that was sequenced in a study of CD8+CD57+ T cells in acquired aplastic anemia. TCR beta VDJ combinations and CDR3 sequences were profiled from genomic DNA. TCRdb passed the reads through MiXCR, listing each CDR3 protein once. The repertoire consists of fewer than 200,000 distinct CDR3 sequences, with 65% to 75% occurring once and the leading ten covering around 45%. Patients picked for sequencing had shown CD8+CD57+ cell expansion detected by flow cytometry. The specimen was sorted CD4+, CD8+, or CD8+CD57+ T cells (not recorded which) from PBMCs. The receptors come from a human donor with aplastic anemia.

The rearrangement joins TRBV5-1 to TRBJ1-2; D not resolved. CDR3 length equals 14 residues. Germline CDR1 reads SGHRS; CDR2 reads YFSETQ. The V end lost 5 bases, the J end lost 0 bases, and 11 bases lay between the germline ends. Here the CDR3 DNA reads TGCGCCAGCAGTCCGAGGGAGCCTAACTATGGCTACACCTTC. It translates to CASSPREPNYGYTF.

The J gene is TRBJ2-7, the V gene TRBV7-9, with 7 nucleotides matching TRBD2. Per germline, CDR1 SEHNR and CDR2 FQNEAQ (reference sequence). V lost 5 bases and J lost 2; bases outside the gene matches: 15. The CDR3 covers 17 residues. The DNA of the CDR3 is TGTGCCAGCAGCGCCTCCACACTAGCGTGGAGCCCCTACGAGCAGTACTTC. Translating gives CASSASTLAWSPYEQYF.